The 3 T cell receptor beta chains below were found in one sample sequenced in a study of T cells of healthy individuals. Each CDR3 protein is one row after TCRdb ran MiXCR on the 5' RACE reads. The top ten hold about 4.7% of the sample, which has about 60,000 distinct CDR3 sequences, 15% to 20% seen once. These receptors were collected from a human donor in good health.

This clonotype has just a few counts. The CDR3 is CASSGGRIYNEQFF. The CDR3 DNA reads TGTGCCAGCAGTGGGGGACGGATCTACAATGAGCAGTTCTTC. This chain links TRBV2 with TRBJ2-1; the D gene could be TRBD1 or TRBD2 (5 bases each). The CDR3 is made up of 14 amino acids. V lost 4 bases and J 3 bases, leaving 10 bases between the germline ends. Germline loops: CDR1 SNHLY, CDR2 FYNNEI.

This clonotype was observed a handful of times. This chain links TRBV13 with TRBJ1-2, with 8 bases identical to TRBD1. The trim removed 5 bases at V and 2 bases at J, leaving 7 bases unmatched. Germline CDR1 reads PRHDT; CDR2 reads FYEKMQ (reference sequence). The CDR3 totals 15 residues. The CDR3 here is CASSPRTGINYGYTF. CDR3 sequence (DNA): TGTGCCAGCAGCCCAAGGACAGGGATCAACTATGGCTACACCTTC.

This clonotype was seen ten or more times. The gene calls are TRBV20-1 and TRBJ2-2; D is tentatively TRBD1 or TRBD2 (6 bases each). This CDR3 has 14 amino acids. The germline V gene has CDR1 DFQATT and CDR2 SNEGSKA (reference sequence). Trimming shortened V by 6 bases and J by 1 base, and 12 bases separated the two germline ends. Here the CDR3 DNA reads TGCAGTGCCACGGAGGGGGTGAACACCGGGGAGCTGTTTTTT. It encodes CSATEGVNTGELFF.